The 23 T cell receptor beta chains below were found in one sample sequenced in a study of blood T cell repertoires in COVID-19. Profiled with immunoSEQ multiplex PCR; TCRdb holds only in-frame clones, not every one. The table has some 230,000 clones, 65% to 90% seen once. The sequenced sample consisted of peripheral blood. These receptors were obtained from a woman aged 45-60 years with acute or convalescent COVID-19.

This chain connects TRBV11-3 to TRBJ2-7, with TRBD1 matching 8 bases. Germline V gene sequence: CDR1 SGHNT, CDR2 YENEEA. V dropped 5 bases and J dropped 7; count of bases not matched to a gene: 10. The CDR3 runs to 14 residues. The CDR3 protein is CASSPQGEAAEQYF. The CDR3 region has the DNA TGTGCCAGCAGCCCACAGGGGGAAGCGGCGGAGCAGTACTTC.

Turning to this clone: Other nucleotide sequences from this sample produce the same CDR3. V usage is TRBV5-1 and J usage is TRBJ1-4; 7 bases match TRBD1. The germline CDR1 and CDR2 sequences are SGHRS and YFSETQ. There are 14 residues in the CDR3. J gave up 5 bases and V 2 bases, and 3 bases lay outside the gene matches. CDR3 loop: CASSLGTANEKLFF. CDR3 DNA sequence: TGCGCCAGCAGCTTAGGGACAGCGAATGAAAAACTGTTTTTT. The variable domain in full, with the rest retrieved from reference TRBV5-1 and TRBJ1-4, is KAGVTQTPRYLIKTRGQQVTLSCSPISGHRSVSWYQQTPGQGLQFLFEYFSETQRNKGNFPGRFSGRQFSNSRSEMNVSTLELGDSALYLCASSLGTANEKLFFGSGTQLSVL.

The chain links TRBV5-8 to TRBJ2-1; D is undetermined. CDR1 SGHTS and CDR2 YDEGEE come from the germline V gene. CDR3 length: 15 amino acids. V was cut by 2 bases and J by 6 bases, with 15 bases left in between. The CDR3 spells CASSFEVRQLNEQFF. In nucleotides, the CDR3 is TGTGCCAGCAGCTTCGAAGTCCGCCAACTCAATGAGCAGTTCTTC.

The chain employs TRBV6-4 and TRBJ2-2; TRBD2 might be the D (6 bases). The CDR3 is made up of 13 amino acids. V was trimmed by 6 bases and J by 7 bases, leaving 12 bases between them. Germline V CDR1 and CDR2: MRHNA, SNTAGT. The CDR3 protein is CASSVLANGELFF. The CDR3, as DNA: TGTGCCAGCAGCGTCCTAGCGAACGGGGAGCTGTTTTTT.

The rearrangement joins TRBV28 to TRBJ2-5; TRBD2 aligns across 11 bases. The CDR3 is made up of 17 amino acids. Germline trimming cut 5 bases from V and 4 bases from J; bases unmatched to any gene: 12. Germline V gene sequence: CDR1 MDHEN, CDR2 SYDVKM. For the CDR3, the DNA is TGTGCCAGCAGTATGGGACTAGCGGCCCACATGCGAGAGACCCAGTACTTC. As protein: CASSMGLAAHMRETQYF.

The chain carries TRBV5-4 and TRBJ1-1, with D perhaps matching TRBD1 (6 bases). In germline, CDR1 is SGHNT, CDR2 YYREEE (reference sequence). This CDR3 is built from 14 residues. The V end was cut by 5 bases, the J end by 0 bases, with 11 bases between. CDR3 in amino acids: CASRTGQMNTEAFF. The CDR3 DNA reads TGTGCCAGCAGAACTGGACAGATGAACACTGAAGCTTTCTTT.

There are a few counts of this clone. This chain uses TRBV11-2 with TRBJ2-1, with 7 bases fitting TRBD2. This CDR3 is 16 amino acids long. J gave up 0 bases and V 3 bases, and 5 bases lay outside the gene matches. Per germline, CDR1 SGHAT and CDR2 FQNNGV. The CDR3 region has the DNA TGTGCCAGCAGCTTTTCCTGGACTAGCTCCTACAATGAGCAGTTCTTC. As protein: CASSFSWTSSYNEQFF.

This clone was seen once. This chain uses TRBV3-1 (or the pseudogene TRBV3-2) with TRBJ1-5, with a possible D match to TRBD1 (5 bases). The length of the CDR3 is 13 residues. Trimming shortened V by 0 bases and J by 7 bases, and 7 bases separated the two germline ends. Germline V lookup: CDR1 LGHDT, CDR2 YNNKEL (reference sequence). Here the CDR3 reads CASSQDRGQPQHF. CDR3 bases: TGTGCCAGCAGCCAAGATAGGGGACAGCCCCAGCATTTT.

The chain recombines TRBV3-1 (or the pseudogene TRBV3-2) with TRBJ2-1; 8 nucleotides agree with TRBD1. The CDR3 runs to 12 residues. The V gene end was trimmed by 1 base and the J gene end by 12 bases; junction bases not matched to a gene: 2. Looked up from germline, CDR1 is LGHDT and CDR2 is YNNKEL (reference sequence). The CDR3, as DNA: TGTGCCAGCAGCCAAGCAGACAGGGGGCAGTTCTTC. Encoded protein: CASSQADRGQFF.

This clone has a handful of counts. The chain couples TRBV6-2 or TRBV6-3 to TRBJ2-6; TRBD1 aligns across 9 bases. Trimming at V came to 4 bases and at J to 0 bases, leaving 10 bases not matched to a gene. This CDR3 region has 19 residues. Germline V gene sequence: CDR1 MNHEY, CDR2 SVGEGT. The chain's CDR3 is CASSWPRTGVPSGANVLTF. The CDR3 DNA reads as TGTGCCAGCAGTTGGCCGAGGACAGGGGTTCCCTCTGGGGCCAACGTCCTGACTTTC.

This clone has a single count. V is TRBV6-5 and J is TRBJ2-3, with TRBD2 identical over 10 bases. The CDR3 consists of 14 residues. CDR1 MNHEY and CDR2 SVGAGI come from the germline V gene. V dropped 2 bases and J dropped 6; count of bases not matched to a gene: 2. The CDR3 DNA is TGTGCCAGCAGTTACACTAGCGGGGAGGATACGCAGTATTTT. This gives the protein CASSYTSGEDTQYF.

The chain couples TRBV30 to TRBJ1-2; TRBD1 is a possible D gene (6 bases). Trimming removed 0 bases from V and 8 bases from J, with 16 bases in between. CDR1 and CDR2 from the germline V gene are GTSNPN and SVGIG (reference sequence). The CDR3 runs to 14 residues. Written as DNA, the CDR3 is TGTGCCTGGAGTGTATCCGGGGGGCTAAGGGGCTACACCTTC. It codes for CAWSVSGGLRGYTF.

This clone was recorded a few times. The chain joins TRBV6-2 or TRBV6-3 to TRBJ1-5; D is undetermined. This CDR3 is 15 amino acids long. The germline gives CDR1 MNHEY, CDR2 SVGEGT. Trimming left V 5 bases short and J 1 base short, with 12 bases between. CDR3 DNA sequence: TGTGCCAGCAGTCCCGGGGTGGTAAGCAATCAGCCCCAGCATTTT. It yields the protein CASSPGVVSNQPQHF.

The DNA for the CDR3 is TGCGCCAGCAGCGGGACTCTCAGGGCTCAAGAGACCCAGTACTTC. Amino acid sequence: CASSGTLRAQETQYF. This chain joins TRBV5-1 and TRBJ2-5; D may be TRBD2 (6 bases). Per germline, CDR1 SGHRS and CDR2 YFSETQ. V was pared by 4 bases and J by 2 bases, with 15 bases between. CDR3 length: 15 amino acids.

About this clone itself: Other DNA sequences in the sample encode the same CDR3. The chain joins TRBV19 to TRBJ1-1; D gene ambiguous. CDR3 length equals 13 residues. Germline loops: CDR1 LNHDA, CDR2 SQIVND (reference sequence). The V end was cut by 3 bases, the J end by 1 base, with 6 bases between. CDR3 loop: CASSIGRNTEAFF. CDR3 sequence (DNA): TGTGCCAGTAGTATCGGTAGGAACACTGAAGCTTTCTTT.

This chain connects TRBV6-2 or TRBV6-3 to TRBJ2-4; 11 bases agree with TRBD1. CDR3 length equals 15 residues. Germline V gene data show CDR1 as MNHEY and CDR2 as SVGEGT. V shed 6 bases, J shed 0 bases, and the junction held 1 base outside the gene matches. In nucleotides, the CDR3 is TGTGCCAGCAGCGGGACAGGGGGAGCCAAAAACATTCAGTACTTC. Translation: CASSGTGGAKNIQYF.

This sequence joins TRBV6-5 and TRBJ1-6, with 9 bases aligning to TRBD1. Germline V gene sequence: CDR1 MNHEY, CDR2 SVGAGI. The CDR3 is 15 amino acids. The J segment lost 9 bases and the V segment lost 9 bases, leaving 12 bases of the junction unmatched. The CDR3 region has the DNA TGTGCCAGTTCCTACCGACAGGGGGAAGGTTCACCCCTCCACTTT. Its protein is CASSYRQGEGSPLHF.

The genes are TRBV9 and TRBJ2-7, with D perhaps TRBD2 (5 bases). Germline lookup yields CDR1 SGDLS and CDR2 YYNGEE. V was trimmed by 4 bases and J by 0 bases, leaving 14 bases between them. CDR3 size: 15 residues. CDR3 in amino acids: CASSPVSESSYEQYF. In DNA form, the CDR3 reads TGTGCCAGCAGCCCGGTTAGCGAAAGCTCCTACGAGCAGTACTTC.

This sequence joins TRBV6-6 and TRBJ1-1; no clear D gene. Germline V gene data show CDR1 as MNHNY and CDR2 as SVGAGI (reference sequence). The CDR3 sequence is 11 residues long. V was trimmed by 4 bases and J by 11 bases, leaving 11 bases between them. CDR3 DNA sequence: TGTGCCAGCAGTTCCATGGGCCGGGCTTTCTTT. It encodes CASSSMGRAFF.

The chain carries TRBV28 and TRBJ1-2, with TRBD1 identical over 8 bases. This CDR3 contains 15 residues. V trimming: 6 bases; J trimming: 4 bases; junction bases outside the gene matches: 10. The germline V gene has CDR1 MDHEN and CDR2 SYDVKM. The CDR3 DNA follows: TGTGCCAGCAGAGCCCTCGGACAGGGCGGCTATGGCTACACCTTC. Its translation is CASRALGQGGYGYTF.

The rearrangement joins TRBV5-6 to TRBJ1-2, with D possibly matching TRBD1 (5 bases). The CDR3 contains 15 residues. V was cut by 0 bases and J by 3 bases, with 12 bases left in between. Looked up from germline, CDR1 is SGHDT and CDR2 is YYEEEE. CDR3 region: CASSLDRSGHYGYTF. CDR3 nucleotide sequence: TGTGCCAGCAGCTTGGATCGGTCAGGGCACTATGGCTACACCTTC.

This clone was observed once. The J gene is TRBJ2-1, the V gene TRBV27; D is possibly TRBD1 (5 bases). Trimming pared 1 base from V and 0 bases from J, leaving 16 bases between. CDR1 and CDR2 (germline): MNHEY, SMNVEV (reference sequence). This CDR3 spans 18 amino acids. The CDR3 loop is CASSLLATALTSYNEQFF. CDR3 DNA: TGTGCCAGCAGTTTATTGGCGACAGCACTAACCTCCTACAATGAGCAGTTCTTC.

V gene TRBV12-2 combines with J gene TRBJ1-2; the table names TRBD1, a call not compared with the DNA. TRBV12-2 is recorded as a pseudogene. There are 14 residues in the CDR3. The CDR3 DNA reads TGTGCAAGTCGCTTAGTCTCAGGCCCTGATGGCTACACCTTC. It translates to CASRLVSGPDGYTF.